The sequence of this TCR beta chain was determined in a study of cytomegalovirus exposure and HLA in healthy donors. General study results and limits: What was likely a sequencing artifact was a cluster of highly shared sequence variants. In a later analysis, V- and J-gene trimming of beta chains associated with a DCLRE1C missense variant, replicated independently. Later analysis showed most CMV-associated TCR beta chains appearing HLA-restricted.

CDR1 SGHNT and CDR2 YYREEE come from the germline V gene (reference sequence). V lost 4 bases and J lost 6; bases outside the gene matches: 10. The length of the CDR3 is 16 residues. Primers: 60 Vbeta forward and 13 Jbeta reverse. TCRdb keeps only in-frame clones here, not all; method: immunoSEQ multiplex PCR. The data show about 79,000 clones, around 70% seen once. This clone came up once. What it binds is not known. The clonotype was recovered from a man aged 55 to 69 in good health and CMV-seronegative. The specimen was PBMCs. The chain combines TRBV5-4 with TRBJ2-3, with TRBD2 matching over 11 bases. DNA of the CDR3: TGTGCCAGCAGCGTAGCCGGGACTAGCGGTCTCGATACGCAGTATTTT. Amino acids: CASSVAGTSGLDTQYF.